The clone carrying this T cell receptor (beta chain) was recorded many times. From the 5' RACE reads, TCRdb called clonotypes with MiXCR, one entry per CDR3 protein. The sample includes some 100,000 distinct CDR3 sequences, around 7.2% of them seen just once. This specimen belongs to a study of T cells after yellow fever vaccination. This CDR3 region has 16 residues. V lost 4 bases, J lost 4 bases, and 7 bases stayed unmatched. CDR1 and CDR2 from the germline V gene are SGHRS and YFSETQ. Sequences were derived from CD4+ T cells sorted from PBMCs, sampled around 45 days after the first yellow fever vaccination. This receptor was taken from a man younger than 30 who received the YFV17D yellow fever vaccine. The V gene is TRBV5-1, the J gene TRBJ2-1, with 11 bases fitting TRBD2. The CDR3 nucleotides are TGCGCCAGCAGCGCGGCCGGGACTAGCGGATACAATGAGCAGTTCTTC. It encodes CASSAAGTSGYNEQFF.